Shown below are 8 T cell receptor beta chains from a single sample sequenced in a study of CD8+ T cells in alopecia areata. TCR sequencing used cDNA made by reverse transcription of extracted RNA. The protocol was immunoSEQ multiplex PCR, while the TCRdb copy is restricted to in-frame clones and leaves out a portion. The table lists a few hundred thousand clones, less than 45% of them singletons. Treatment reported: oral pan-JAK inhibitor, 5-10 mg twice daily. The source was CD4+ T cells sorted from blood, collected between weeks 30 and 35, from a patient treated with tofacitinib. The source of these receptors is a human donor with alopecia areata.

The chain uses TRBV4-1 and TRBJ2-1; TRBD2 might be the D (5 bases). V dropped 2 bases and J dropped 3 bases, with 11 bases sitting between them. Germline V gene data show CDR1 as MGHRA and CDR2 as YSYEKL. This CDR3 contains 15 residues. CDR3 loop: CASSQWRRNYNEQFF. DNA for the CDR3: TGCGCCAGCAGCCAATGGAGGAGAAACTACAATGAGCAGTTCTTC.

The sample holds a few counts of this clone. This sequence joins TRBV5-4 and TRBJ2-1, with a tentative D call TRBD2 (5 bases). Germline V gene data show CDR1 as SGHNT and CDR2 as YYREEE (reference sequence). V dropped 1 base and J dropped 0 bases, with 8 bases sitting between them. The CDR3 totals 15 residues. CDR3 region: CASSLPGSSYNEQFF. In DNA, the CDR3 is TGTGCCAGCAGCTTGCCGGGGTCCTCCTACAATGAGCAGTTCTTC.

The V call is TRBV29-1, the J call TRBJ1-1; unclear D gene. The CDR3 sequence is 12 residues long. V lost 3 bases and J 4 bases, leaving 9 bases between the germline ends. The germline CDR1 and CDR2 sequences are SQVTM and ANQGSEA. CDR3 in DNA: TGCAGCGTTGATTTGTGGGGCACTGAAGCTTTCTTT. Translating gives CSVDLWGTEAFF. The whole variable domain, remainder taken from reference TRBV29-1 and TRBJ1-1, is SAVISQKPSRDICQRGTSLTIQCQVDSQVTMMFWYRQQPGQSLTLIATANQGSEATYESGFVIDKFPISRPNLTFSTLTVSNMSPEDSSIYLCSVDLWGTEAFFGQGTRLTVV.

A few counts support this clone. In DNA, the CDR3 is TGCGCCAGCAGCTTGGTGTCCCTAGCGGGGGCAGATACGCAGTATTTT. Translated, it gives CASSLVSLAGADTQYF. The rearrangement links TRBV5-1 to TRBJ2-3, with TRBD2 identical over 10 bases. The CDR3 is 16 amino acids. The germline gives CDR1 SGHRS, CDR2 YFSETQ. Trimming removed 0 bases from V and 4 bases from J; junction bases left unmatched: 5.

This clone was seen a few times. The rearrangement uses TRBV30 and TRBJ2-1; 7 bases match TRBD2. Trimming took 8 bases from V and 2 from J; bases not matched to a gene: 18. CDR3 length: 17 amino acids. Germline assignment: CDR1 GTSNPN and CDR2 SVGIG (reference sequence). The CDR3, as DNA: TGTGCCGGATACTGGGCGGGTAGCGGGCCTACCTACAATGAGCAGTTCTTC. It specifies CAGYWAGSGPTYNEQFF.

The chain joins TRBV25-1 to TRBJ2-6; no firm D call. V lost 1 base to trimming and J lost 3 bases, with 4 bases between them. The CDR3 has 14 amino acids. Germline-derived CDR1 and CDR2 are MGHDK and SYGVNS. DNA of the CDR3: TGTGCCAGCAGTGAATGGGGTGGGGCCAACGTCCTGACTTTC. Translating it yields CASSEWGGANVLTF.

In nucleotides, the CDR3 is TGCGCCAGCAGCTTTGAGCGTCAGACCTACGAGCAGTACTTC. Protein: CASSFERQTYEQYF. The chain recombines TRBV5-1 with TRBJ2-7; D not resolved. Trimming stripped 2 bases from V and 2 bases from J, with 11 bases between. Germline CDR1 reads SGHRS; CDR2 reads YFSETQ. CDR3 length equals 14 residues.

The rearrangement uses TRBV6-5 and TRBJ1-1; possibly TRBD1 for D (6 bases). The V end lost 5 bases, the J end lost 0 bases, and 13 bases lay between the germline ends. Germline V gene lookup returns CDR1 MNHEY and CDR2 SVGAGI. The CDR3 sequence is 15 residues long. CDR3 nucleotides: TGTGCCAGCAGTCAACGGACAGCTATGAACACTGAAGCTTTCTTT. The encoded protein is CASSQRTAMNTEAFF.